This TCR beta chain was recovered during a study of OX40 agonist ivuxolimab in advanced cancers. Background on the study: Cohort: 80% to 85% men, mean age approximately 66, aged about 20 to 80.

This clone has a single count. CDR3 size: 16 residues. The ends were cut back, 1 base at V and 0 bases at J, with 12 bases in the middle. In germline, CDR1 is LGHNA, CDR2 YSLEER. Measured with immunoSEQ multiplex PCR; TCRdb has only the in-frame clones, and not every one. The table includes under 55,000 clones, around 93% detected once. The sequencing used CD4+ or CD8+ T cells sorted from blood, collected in a trial of the OX40 agonist ivuxolimab. The source of this sequence is an adult with an advanced solid tumor such as melanoma, head and neck, liver or kidney cancer. The chain combines TRBV4-3 with TRBJ1-1, with TRBD1 as a possible D gene (5 bases). Here the CDR3 DNA reads TGCGCCAGCAGCCAAGGGTCAGGGTTATTGAACACTGAAGCTTTCTTT. Protein product: CASSQGSGLLNTEAFF.